What follows describes a single T cell receptor (beta chain). The antigen is unknown. The ends lost 4 bases at V and 1 base at J; junction bases unmatched: 4. Germline-derived CDR1 and CDR2 are SGHRS and YFSETQ. This CDR3 has 15 residues. The data derive from a study of T cell responses to AZD1222 COVID-19 vaccine. The study, taken as a whole, reports: There were mostly white British donors and more females than males, and clonal diversity was possibly underestimated. Scientists sampled the repertoires only once the peak T cell response had passed.

This table comes from immunoSEQ multiplex PCR, and its TCRdb copy is limited to in-frame clones, with some not included. This table has 100,000 to 140,000 clones, 75% to 95% appearing once. Pooling was applied to second doses at about 4 or about 12 weeks. The genes are TRBV5-1 and TRBJ2-3; 9 nucleotides agree with TRBD2. This TCR came from an adult who received the AZD1222 COVID-19 vaccine. The starting material was peripheral blood, obtained 28 days after the second AZD1222 dose. The CDR3 region is CASSEWTSGTDTQYF. DNA for the CDR3: TGCGCCAGCAGCGAATGGACTAGCGGCACAGATACGCAGTATTTT.